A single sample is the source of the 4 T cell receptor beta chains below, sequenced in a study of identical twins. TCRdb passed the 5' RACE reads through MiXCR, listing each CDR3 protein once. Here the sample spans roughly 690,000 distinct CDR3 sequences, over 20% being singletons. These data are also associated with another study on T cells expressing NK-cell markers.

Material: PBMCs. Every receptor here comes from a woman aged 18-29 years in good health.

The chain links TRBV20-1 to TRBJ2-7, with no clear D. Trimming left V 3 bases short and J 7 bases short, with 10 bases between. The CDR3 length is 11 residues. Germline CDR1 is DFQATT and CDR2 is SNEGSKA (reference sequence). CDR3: CSASGKTEQYF. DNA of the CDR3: TGCAGTGCTAGCGGAAAAACGGAGCAGTACTTC.

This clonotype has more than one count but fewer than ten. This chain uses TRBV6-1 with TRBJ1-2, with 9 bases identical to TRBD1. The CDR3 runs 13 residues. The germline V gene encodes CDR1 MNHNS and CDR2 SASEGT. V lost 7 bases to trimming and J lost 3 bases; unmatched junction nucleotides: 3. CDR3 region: CASKGTGYYGYTF. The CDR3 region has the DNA TGTGCCAGCAAGGGGACAGGGTACTATGGCTACACCTTC.

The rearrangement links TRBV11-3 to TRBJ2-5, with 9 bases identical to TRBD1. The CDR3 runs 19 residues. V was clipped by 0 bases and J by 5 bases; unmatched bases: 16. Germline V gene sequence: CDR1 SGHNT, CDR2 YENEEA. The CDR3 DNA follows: TGTGCCAGCAGCTTAGATCCCCCGGGACAGGGCCGAATGGGGGAGACCCAGTACTTC. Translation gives CASSLDPPGQGRMGETQYF. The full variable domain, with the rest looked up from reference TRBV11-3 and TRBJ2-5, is EAGVVQSPRYKIIEKKQPVAFWCNPISGHNTLYWYLQNLGQGPELLIRYENEEAVDDSQLPKDRFSAERLKGVDSTLKIQPAELGDSAVYLCASSLDPPGQGRMGETQYFGPGTRLLVL.

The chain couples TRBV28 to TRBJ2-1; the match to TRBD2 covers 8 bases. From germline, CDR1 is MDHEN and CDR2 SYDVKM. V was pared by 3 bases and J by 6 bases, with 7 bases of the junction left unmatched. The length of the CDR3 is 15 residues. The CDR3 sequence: CASSFQLAVINEQFF. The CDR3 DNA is TGTGCCAGCAGTTTTCAACTAGCGGTTATCAATGAGCAGTTCTTC.